The clone carrying this TCR beta chain showed up just a few times. This sample was included in a study of human T cells and chemical hapten exposure. In the study overall: On the upper back, patch tests were applied with 0.01% DPC and read at 6 days.

This CDR3 region has 14 residues. V dropped 1 base and J dropped 1 base, with 7 bases sitting between them. The time point here: patch test 1, 2 weeks after DPC sensitization. Treatment meaning: therapeutic diphenylcyclopropenone sensitization with weekly scalp DPC. The library gave individual cDNA molecules unique molecular identifiers. TCRdb recomputed calls from the RACE reads with MiXCR, one row per CDR3 protein. The profile covers 300,000 to 450,000 distinct CDR3 sequences, with roughly 4.8% appearing a single time and 2% to 2.5% taken by the ten largest. Sequences were derived from whole blood, sampled in connection with sensitization to the hapten diphenylcyclopropenone (DPC). The chain has TRBV12-3 or TRBV12-4 and TRBJ1-1, with a possible D match to TRBD1 (6 bases). This receptor was obtained from a woman in her forties or fifties with alopecia areata. Some clones in this sample may be carry-over from other donors' samples. CDR3 region: CASSLEGENTEAFF. CDR3 bases: TGTGCCAGCAGTTTAGAGGGGGAGAACACTGAAGCTTTCTTT.